The clone carrying this T cell receptor (beta chain) is deemed medium-sized. The TCR beta CDR3 regions underwent amplification using RNA transcripts as the source. HTBI primers drove first-round RT-PCR of the TCR CDR3. TCRdb itself ran the multiplex PCR reads through MiXCR, one entry per CDR3 protein. The sample has around 440,000 distinct CDR3 sequences, more than 15% seen once. The data belong to a study of T cells in Graves' hyperthyroidism and ophthalmopathy. V lost 5 bases and J lost 2; bases outside the gene matches: 3. The CDR3 is 15 amino acids. The V gene's germline CDR1 is SNHLY and CDR2 FYNNEI.

The rearrangement links TRBV2 to TRBJ2-2; 9 bases agree with TRBD1. The sequence came from a woman between 18 and 30 years old with Graves' hyperthyroidism. Sample: blood. The CDR3 DNA sequence: TGTGCCAGCAGTCGGACAGGGGAAAACACCGGGGAGCTGTTTTTT. Protein: CASSRTGENTGELFF.